Listed below are T cell receptor beta chains from one sample, sequenced in a study of T cell responses to AZD1222 COVID-19 vaccine. Data came from immunoSEQ multiplex PCR; TCRdb stores just in-frame clones and leaves some out. The sample lists about 67,000 clones; roughly four fifths were seen once. The material was peripheral blood, obtained 28 days after the second AZD1222 dose. All receptors derive from an adult who received the AZD1222 COVID-19 vaccine. Both conserved end residues are part of each CDR3. The order of the fields is D gene, V gene, clone size, J gene, CDR3 DNA, CDR3 protein. A D gene is named only where the DNA matches it firmly. Only part of the rows carry a size: once, few, many, or a class if the clone is expanded.

>TRBD2|TRBV6-6|NA|TRBJ2-5
TGTGCCAGCAGTCGGACCGCGGGACTAGCGGGGGGAGAGACCCAGTACTTC
CASSRTAGLAGGETQYF
>TRBD2|TRBV7-7|NA|TRBJ2-2
TGTGCCAGCAGCTTACATGCTAGCGGGGCAGACACCGGGGAGCTGTTTTTT
CASSLHASGADTGELFF
>NA|TRBV7-2|NA|TRBJ1-2
TGTGCCAGCAGCTTAGGTCCCGAGAACTATGGCTACACCTTC
CASSLGPENYGYTF
>TRBD2|TRBV3-1/TRBV3-2|NA|TRBJ2-1
TGTGCCAGCAGCCGATCTGGGACTAGCGGGGGTCTAGGGCAGTTCTTC
CASSRSGTSGGLGQFF
>TRBD1|TRBV15|NA|TRBJ1-2
TGTGCCACCAGCAGAGATCAGGGGGCGCGGGGCTACACCTTC
CATSRDQGARGYTF
>TRBD1|TRBV3-1/TRBV3-2|NA|TRBJ1-5
TGTGCCAGCAGCCAAAATTCGGGACAGGCCAATCAGCCCCAGCATTTT
CASSQNSGQANQPQHF
>NA|TRBV30|NA|TRBJ1-3
TGTGCCTGGAGTGTAAGGGGTTCTGGAAACACCATATATTTT
CAWSVRGSGNTIYF
>TRBD1|TRBV4-2|NA|TRBJ2-7
TGTGCCCGCACCCAAGACGACTGGGGGACAGGCAAACCTTACGAGCAGTACTTC
CARTQDDWGTGKPYEQYF
>TRBD1|TRBV11-2|NA|TRBJ1-2
TGTGCCAGCAGCTCCTTCGGGACCGGACAGGGTCCGAGGTATGGCTACACCTTC
CASSSFGTGQGPRYGYTF
>NA|TRBV5-1|NA|TRBJ1-1
TGCGCCAACACGGACAGCACTTTCTTT
CANTDSTFF
>NA|TRBV7-8|NA|TRBJ2-3
TGTGCCAGCAGCTTACGTAGCCCAGATACGCAGTATTTT
CASSLRSPDTQYF
>NA|TRBV7-9|once|TRBJ2-1
TGTGCCAGCAGCTCACGACTGGCATACAATGAGCAGTTCTTC
CASSSRLAYNEQFF
>NA|TRBV6-1|NA|TRBJ1-6
TGTGCCAGCAGTGAACTGAGTGGGGGCTATGCTTCACCCCTCCACTTT
CASSELSGGYASPLHF
>NA|TRBV4-1|NA|TRBJ1-2
TGCGCCAGCAGCCACAACCTCCGGGACCTTAGGAGCTACACCTTC
CASSHNLRDLRSYTF
>NA|TRBV10-3|NA|TRBJ2-1
TGTGCCATCAGTAAAGGGGGGGGCCAGGATGAGCAGTTCTTC
CAISKGGGQDEQFF
>NA|TRBV5-1|NA|TRBJ2-7
TGCGCCAGCAGCTTGGTATTGGAACCCTACGAGCAGTACTTC
CASSLVLEPYEQYF
>NA|TRBV19|NA|TRBJ2-7
TGTGCCAGTAGTATGACAGGTTCCTACGAGCAGTACTTC
CASSMTGSYEQYF
>NA|TRBV7-6|NA|TRBJ1-1
TGTGCCAGCAGCTCACTTATGATGAACACTGAAGCTTTCTTT
CASSSLMMNTEAFF
>NA|TRBV5-6|once|TRBJ2-3
TGTGCCAGCAGGCCGGGACACAGCACAGATACGCAGTATTTT
CASRPGHSTDTQYF
>TRBD1|TRBV7-2|few|TRBJ1-3
TGTGCCAGCAGCCCCTCGACAGGGAACTCTGGAAACACCATATATTTT
CASSPSTGNSGNTIYF
>NA|TRBV5-1|NA|TRBJ1-2
TGCGCCAGCAGCATAGAACCTAACTATGGCTACACCTTC
CASSIEPNYGYTF
>NA|TRBV10-1|NA|TRBJ1-1
TGCGCCAGCAGTGATCGACAGATCGCGGCTGAAGCTTTCTTT
CASSDRQIAAEAFF
>NA|TRBV7-6|NA|TRBJ1-3
TGTGCCAGCAGCTTAGCGCTACGGCTCTCTGGAAACACCATATATTTT
CASSLALRLSGNTIYF
>TRBD1|TRBV4-1|NA|TRBJ1-3
TGCGCCAGCAGCCAAGTCTCGGGACAGGGGGTTTTGAAATCTGGAAACACCATATATTTT
CASSQVSGQGVLKSGNTIYF
>TRBD1|TRBV15|few|TRBJ2-7
TGTGCCCCCAACCGGGACAGCTACGAGCAGTACTTC
CAPNRDSYEQYF
>TRBD2|TRBV6-6|NA|TRBJ2-5
TGTGCCAGCAGCTCGAGCGGGGGGTCCCAAGAGACCCAGTACTTC
CASSSSGGSQETQYF
>NA|TRBV29-1|NA|TRBJ2-3
TGCAGCGTTGTTACGTTCCCAGATACGCAGTATTTT
CSVVTFPDTQYF
>NA|TRBV20-1|NA|TRBJ1-3
TGCAGTGCCGTTAGGGGAAACACCATATATTTT
CSAVRGNTIYF
>TRBD1|TRBV24-1|NA|TRBJ2-7
TGTGCCACCAGTGATGGCGCCGGGACAGGGGACGAGCAGTACTTC
CATSDGAGTGDEQYF
>TRBD2|TRBV11-2|NA|TRBJ2-5
TGTGCCAGCGGCCCGGGAGGAGAGACCCAGTACTTC
CASGPGGETQYF
>NA|TRBV20-1|few|TRBJ2-1
TGCAGTGCCCCGGGCAATGAGCAGTTCTTC
CSAPGNEQFF
>NA|TRBV10-1|NA|TRBJ1-1
TGCGCCATCAATCCACGACCGAGGAGGACTGAAGCTTTCTTT
CAINPRPRRTEAFF
>NA|TRBV11-2|NA|TRBJ1-1
TGTGCCAGCAGTTCCCATGGGGTTCGGCTTGCTGAAGCTTTCTTT
CASSSHGVRLAEAFF
>TRBD2|TRBV6-5|once|TRBJ2-1
TGTGCCAGCATGGTGGCGGGGGGGTACAATGAGCAGTTCTTC
CASMVAGGYNEQFF
>NA|TRBV6-6|NA|TRBJ2-5
TGTGCCAGCGTAGGCGGGTGGGGGGAGACCCAGTACTTC
CASVGGWGETQYF